The next 9 T cell receptor beta chains were all read from a single sample in a study of blood T cell repertoires in COVID-19. Sequencing used immunoSEQ multiplex PCR; TCRdb keeps in-frame clones, though not all of them. There are a few hundred thousand clones in the sample; approximately 85% occur only once, and 0.87% lies in the top ten. Sequenced sample: peripheral blood. All receptors derive from a human donor with COVID-19, enrolled during active disease. The donor label of this sample is uncertain.

The gene calls are TRBV29-1 and TRBJ1-4, with D hard to call. This CDR3 is 14 amino acids long. The germline gives CDR1 SQVTM, CDR2 ANQGSEA. V was pared by 4 bases and J by 2 bases, with 11 bases between. CDR3 bases: TGCAGCGTTGTGTATGGTGCGACTAATGAAAAACTGTTTTTT. It is translated as CSVVYGATNEKLFF.

The chain links TRBV5-4 to TRBJ1-1; maybe TRBD1 (6 bases). The CDR3 has 14 residues. Trimming stripped 4 bases from V and 11 bases from J, with 21 bases between. Germline CDR1 reads SGHNT; CDR2 reads YYREEE (reference sequence). Here the CDR3 reads CASSPGTIRTLAFF. The CDR3 DNA is TGTGCCAGCAGCCCCGGGACAATACGGACCTTGGCTTTCTTT. Full variable domain (outside the CDR3, taken from reference TRBV5-4 and TRBJ1-1): ETGVTQSPTHLIKTRGQQVTLRCSSQSGHNTVSWYQQALGQGPQFIFQYYREEENGRGNFPPRFSGLQFPNYSSELNVNALELDDSALYLCASSPGTIRTLAFFGQGTRLTVV.

The rearrangement uses TRBV5-1 and TRBJ2-1; 9 positions agree with TRBD2. With V trimmed by 4 bases and J by 6 bases, 2 bases remained unmatched. CDR1 SGHRS and CDR2 YFSETQ come from the germline V gene. This CDR3 is built from 13 residues. CDR3 coding DNA: TGCGCCAGCAGCGCGGGAGGGACCAATGAGCAGTTCTTC. Translating it yields CASSAGGTNEQFF.

The chain recombines TRBV28 with TRBJ1-3, with 12 bases lining up with TRBD1. Trimming took 0 bases from V and 0 from J; bases not matched to a gene: 0. From germline, CDR1 is MDHEN and CDR2 SYDVKM. The CDR3 consists of 17 residues. CDR3 DNA sequence: TGTGCCAGCAGTTTATGGGGACAGGGGGCCTCTGGAAACACCATATATTTT. It yields the protein CASSLWGQGASGNTIYF.

The gene calls are TRBV6-5 and TRBJ2-7; 9 nucleotides agree with TRBD1. Per germline, CDR1 MNHEY and CDR2 SVGAGI. The J segment lost 3 bases and the V segment lost 0 bases, leaving 3 bases of the junction unmatched. CDR3 length: 15 amino acids. The CDR3 DNA follows: TGTGCCAGCAGTTACTCGGGACAGGGCATCTACGAGCAGTACTTC. Protein: CASSYSGQGIYEQYF.

The J gene is TRBJ2-3, the V gene TRBV5-1, with D possibly TRBD2 on 6 matching bases. Germline CDR1 and CDR2: SGHRS and YFSETQ. The CDR3 sequence is 16 residues long. Trimming left V 5 bases short and J 0 bases short, with 16 bases between. This CDR3 reads CASSSPGTPSTDTQYF. Written as DNA, the CDR3 is TGCGCCAGCAGTTCCCCCGGGACTCCGAGCACAGATACGCAGTATTTT.

This chain uses TRBV25-1 with TRBJ1-2; 7 positions match TRBD1. Trimming took 3 bases from V and 2 from J; bases not matched to a gene: 0. The CDR3 has 13 amino acids. Germline CDR1 reads MGHDK; CDR2 reads SYGVNS. Here the CDR3 DNA reads TGTGCCAGCAGTGACAGGGGGAACTATGGCTACACCTTC. Its translation is CASSDRGNYGYTF.

This clone has more than one count but fewer than ten. This sequence joins TRBV30 and TRBJ2-5; tentative D call: TRBD1 (7 bases). Germline-derived CDR1 and CDR2 are GTSNPN and SVGIG (reference sequence). The CDR3 contains 15 residues. V was cut by 2 bases and J by 5 bases, with 18 bases left in between. CDR3 DNA: TGTGCCTGGAGTTATCCGGGGCAGGGGGGTGAGACCCAGTACTTC. Translation gives CAWSYPGQGGETQYF.

This sequence joins TRBV28 and TRBJ1-2; possibly TRBD1 for D (5 bases). Germline CDR1 and CDR2: MDHEN and SYDVKM. This CDR3 comprises 14 residues. Deletions cut 5 bases from V and 1 base from J, with 11 bases between. As DNA, the CDR3 is TGTGCCAGCAGTGGAGTCGACAGTAACTATGGCTACACCTTC. Translating gives CASSGVDSNYGYTF.